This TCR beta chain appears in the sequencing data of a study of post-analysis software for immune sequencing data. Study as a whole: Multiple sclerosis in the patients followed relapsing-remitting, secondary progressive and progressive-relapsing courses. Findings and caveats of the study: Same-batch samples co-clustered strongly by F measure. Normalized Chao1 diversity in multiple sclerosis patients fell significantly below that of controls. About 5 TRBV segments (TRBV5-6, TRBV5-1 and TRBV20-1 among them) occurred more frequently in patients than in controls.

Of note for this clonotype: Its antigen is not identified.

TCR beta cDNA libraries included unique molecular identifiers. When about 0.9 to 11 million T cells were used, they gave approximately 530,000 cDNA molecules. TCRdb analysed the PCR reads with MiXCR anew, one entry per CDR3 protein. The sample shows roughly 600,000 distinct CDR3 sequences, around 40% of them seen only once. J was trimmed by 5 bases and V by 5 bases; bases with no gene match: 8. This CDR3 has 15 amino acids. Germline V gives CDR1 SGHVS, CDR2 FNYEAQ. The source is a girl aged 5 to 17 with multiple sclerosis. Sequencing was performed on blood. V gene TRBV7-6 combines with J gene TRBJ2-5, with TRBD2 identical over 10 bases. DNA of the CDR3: TGTGCCAGCAGCCCCCGGACTAGCGGTTGGGAGACCCAGTACTTC. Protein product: CASSPRTSGWETQYF.